This T cell receptor beta chain was observed in a study of shared T cell receptors in the human thymus. The CDR3 consists of 13 residues. Germline CDR1 and CDR2: SQVTM and ANQGSEA. Trimming removed 7 bases at V and 1 base at J, with 14 bases between. Sequencing used immunoSEQ multiplex PCR; TCRdb keeps in-frame clones, though not all of them. This sample carries more than 550,000 clones, around 85% of them seen once, and the ten largest clones take approximately 0.01%. The same sample was also used in a study of human thymus T cells. That work states: Samples came from healthy Finnish infants during open corrective cardiac surgery. The thymus was resected at corrective cardiac surgery. The authors found apparently biased V and J gene usage in thymic and blood repertoires. Unrelated individuals were reported by related research to share highly overlapping thymic repertoires.

The V call is TRBV29-1, the J call TRBJ2-7, with D possibly TRBD2 on 6 matching bases. The sequenced material came from thymocytes. The source is a girl under three years old with a congenital heart defect. CDR3 amino acids: CSAIRRDSYEQYF. CDR3 coding DNA: TGCAGCGCCATTCGGCGGGATTCCTACGAGCAGTACTTC.